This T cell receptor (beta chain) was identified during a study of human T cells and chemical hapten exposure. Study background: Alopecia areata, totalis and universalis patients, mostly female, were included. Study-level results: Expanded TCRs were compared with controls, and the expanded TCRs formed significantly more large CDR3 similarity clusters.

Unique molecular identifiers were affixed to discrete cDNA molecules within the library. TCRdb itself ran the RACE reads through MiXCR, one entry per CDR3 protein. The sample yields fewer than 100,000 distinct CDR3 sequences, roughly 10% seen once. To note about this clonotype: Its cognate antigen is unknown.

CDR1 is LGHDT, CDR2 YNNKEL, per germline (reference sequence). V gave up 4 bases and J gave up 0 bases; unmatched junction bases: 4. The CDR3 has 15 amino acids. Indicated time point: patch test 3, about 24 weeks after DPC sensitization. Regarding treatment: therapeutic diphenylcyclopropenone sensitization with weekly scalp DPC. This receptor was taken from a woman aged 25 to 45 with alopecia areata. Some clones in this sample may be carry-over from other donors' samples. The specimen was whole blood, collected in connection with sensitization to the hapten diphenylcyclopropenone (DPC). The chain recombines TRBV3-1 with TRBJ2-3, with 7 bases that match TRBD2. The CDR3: CASSLQLASTDTQYF. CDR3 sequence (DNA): TGTGCCAGCAGCCTCCAACTAGCGAGCACAGATACGCAGTATTTT.